The T cell receptor (beta chain) described here comes from a study of blood T cell repertoires in COVID-19. Study-level background: T cells, B-cell-depleted T cells, or PBMCs supplied cDNA or gDNA.

Profiled with immunoSEQ multiplex PCR; TCRdb holds only in-frame clones, not every one. The sample holds about 280,000 clones; approximately 86% are singletons and the top ten take just under 9.5%. J was trimmed by 0 bases and V by 2 bases; bases with no gene match: 8. CDR1 and CDR2 from the germline V gene are MNHEY and SVGEGT. The CDR3 length is 17 residues. This clonotype was obtained from a man between 18 and 29 years old with active or convalescent COVID-19. The chain recombines TRBV6-2 or TRBV6-3 with TRBJ2-3; 7 bases are a match to TRBD2. Sequencing was carried out using peripheral blood. This CDR3 reads CASSYDPAGSSTDTQYF. Here the CDR3 DNA reads TGTGCCAGCAGTTACGATCCAGCGGGGTCTAGCACAGATACGCAGTATTTT.